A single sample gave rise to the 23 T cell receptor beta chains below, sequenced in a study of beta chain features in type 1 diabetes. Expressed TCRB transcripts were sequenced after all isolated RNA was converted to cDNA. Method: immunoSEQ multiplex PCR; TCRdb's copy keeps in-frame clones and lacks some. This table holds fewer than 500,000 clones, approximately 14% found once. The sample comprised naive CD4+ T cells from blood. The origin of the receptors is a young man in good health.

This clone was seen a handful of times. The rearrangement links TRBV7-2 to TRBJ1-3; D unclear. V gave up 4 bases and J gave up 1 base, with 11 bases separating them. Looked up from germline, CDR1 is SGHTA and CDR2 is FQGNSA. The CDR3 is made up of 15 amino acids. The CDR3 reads CASSSRVGSGNTIYF. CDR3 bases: TGTGCCAGCAGCTCCCGTGTCGGGTCTGGAAACACCATATATTTT. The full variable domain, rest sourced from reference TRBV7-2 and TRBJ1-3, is GAGVSQSPSNKVTEKGKDVELRCDPISGHTALYWYRQSLGQGLEFLIYFQGNSAPDKSGLPSDRFSAERTGGSVSTLTIQRTQQEDSAVYLCASSSRVGSGNTIYFGEGSWLTVV.

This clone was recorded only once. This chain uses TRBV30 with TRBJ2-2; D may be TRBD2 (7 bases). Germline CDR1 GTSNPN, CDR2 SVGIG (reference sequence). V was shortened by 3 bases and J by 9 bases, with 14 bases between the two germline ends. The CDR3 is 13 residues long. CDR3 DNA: TGTGCCTGGAGCCGGGGGGCCGCGCGGGAGCTGTTTTTT. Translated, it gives CAWSRGAARELFF.

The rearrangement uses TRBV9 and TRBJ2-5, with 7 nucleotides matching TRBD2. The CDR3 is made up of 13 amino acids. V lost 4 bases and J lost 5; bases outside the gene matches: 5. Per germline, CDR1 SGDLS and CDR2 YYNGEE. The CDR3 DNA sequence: TGTGCCAGCAGCCCTTTGCGGGGGGAGACCCAGTACTTC. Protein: CASSPLRGETQYF.

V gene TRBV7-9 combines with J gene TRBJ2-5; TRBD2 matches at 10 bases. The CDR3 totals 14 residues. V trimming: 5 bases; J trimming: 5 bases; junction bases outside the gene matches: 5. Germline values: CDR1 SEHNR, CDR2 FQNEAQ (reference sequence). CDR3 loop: CASSRLAGRETQYF. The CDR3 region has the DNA TGTGCCAGCAGCCGACTAGCGGGTCGGGAGACCCAGTACTTC.

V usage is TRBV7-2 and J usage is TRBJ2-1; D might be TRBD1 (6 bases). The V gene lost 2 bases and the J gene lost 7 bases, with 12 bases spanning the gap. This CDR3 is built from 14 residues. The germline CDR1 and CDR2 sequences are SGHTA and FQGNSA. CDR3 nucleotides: TGTGCCAGCAGCTTACACAGGGTATCGAATGAGCAGTTCTTC. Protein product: CASSLHRVSNEQFF.

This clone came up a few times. The CDR3 region has the DNA TGTGCCAGCAGCTTCTCTGTAGGCTTGGGGGGCACAGATACGCAGTATTTT. The encoded protein is CASSFSVGLGGTDTQYF. J is TRBJ2-3 and V is TRBV5-6; D assignment may be TRBD1 or TRBD2 (5 bases each). The CDR3 is 17 amino acids. In germline, CDR1 is SGHDT, CDR2 YYEEEE. V lost 2 bases to trimming and J lost 1 base, with 17 bases between them.

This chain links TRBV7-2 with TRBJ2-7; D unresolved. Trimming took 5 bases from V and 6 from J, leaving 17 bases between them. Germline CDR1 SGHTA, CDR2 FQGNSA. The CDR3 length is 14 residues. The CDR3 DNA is TGTGCCAGCAGCCCCACACCTGAGTTAGTCGAGCAGTACTTC. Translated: CASSPTPELVEQYF.

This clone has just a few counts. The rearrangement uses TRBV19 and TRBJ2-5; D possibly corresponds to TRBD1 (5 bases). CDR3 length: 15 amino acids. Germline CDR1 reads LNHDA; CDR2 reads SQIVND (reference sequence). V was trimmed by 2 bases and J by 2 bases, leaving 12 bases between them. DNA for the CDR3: TGTGCCAGTAGTATATTCCAGGGAAGACAAGAGACCCAGTACTTC. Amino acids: CASSIFQGRQETQYF.

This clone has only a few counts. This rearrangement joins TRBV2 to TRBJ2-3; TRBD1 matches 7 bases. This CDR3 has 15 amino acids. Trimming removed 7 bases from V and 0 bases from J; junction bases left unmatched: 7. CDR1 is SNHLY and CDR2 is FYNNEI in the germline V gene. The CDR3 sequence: CASTASGGSTDTQYF. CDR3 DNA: TGTGCCAGCACCGCATCAGGGGGAAGCACAGATACGCAGTATTTT.

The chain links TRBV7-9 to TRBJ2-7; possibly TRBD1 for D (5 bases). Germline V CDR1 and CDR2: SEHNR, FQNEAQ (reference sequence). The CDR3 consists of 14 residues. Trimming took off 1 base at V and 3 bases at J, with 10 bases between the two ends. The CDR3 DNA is TGTGCCAGCAGCTTAGGGCAGGGATTCTACGAGCAGTACTTC. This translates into CASSLGQGFYEQYF.

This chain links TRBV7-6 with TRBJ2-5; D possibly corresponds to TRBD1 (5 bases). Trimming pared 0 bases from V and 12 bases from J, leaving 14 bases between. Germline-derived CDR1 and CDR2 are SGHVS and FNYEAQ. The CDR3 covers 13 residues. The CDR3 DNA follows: TGTGCCAGCAGCTTAGCCCTGGGCAGGGTAGAGTACTTC. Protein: CASSLALGRVEYF. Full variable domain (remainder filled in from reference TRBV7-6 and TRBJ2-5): GAGVSQSPRYKVTKRGQDVALRCDPISGHVSLYWYRQALGQGPEFLTYFNYEAQQDKSGLPNDRFSAERPEGSISTLTIQRTEQRDSAMYRCASSLALGRVEYFGPGTRLLVL.

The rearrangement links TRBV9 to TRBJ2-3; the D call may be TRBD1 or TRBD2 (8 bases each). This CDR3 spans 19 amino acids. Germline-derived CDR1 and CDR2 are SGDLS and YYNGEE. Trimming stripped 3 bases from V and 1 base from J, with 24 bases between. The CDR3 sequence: CASSGRTGLAGIRTDTQYF. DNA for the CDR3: TGTGCCAGCAGCGGCCGGACAGGGTTAGCGGGGATTCGCACAGATACGCAGTATTTT.

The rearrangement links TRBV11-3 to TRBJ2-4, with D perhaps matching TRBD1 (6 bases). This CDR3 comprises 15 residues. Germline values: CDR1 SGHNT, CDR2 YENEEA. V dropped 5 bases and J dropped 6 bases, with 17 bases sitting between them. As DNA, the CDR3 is TGTGCCAGCAGCACCCGGACAGCTGGGTCAAACATTCAGTACTTC. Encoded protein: CASSTRTAGSNIQYF.

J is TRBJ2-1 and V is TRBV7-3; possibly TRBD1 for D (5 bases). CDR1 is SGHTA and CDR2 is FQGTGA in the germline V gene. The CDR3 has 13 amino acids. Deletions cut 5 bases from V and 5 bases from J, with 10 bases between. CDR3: CASSQGAHNEQFF. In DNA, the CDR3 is TGTGCCAGCAGCCAAGGGGCCCACAATGAGCAGTTCTTC.

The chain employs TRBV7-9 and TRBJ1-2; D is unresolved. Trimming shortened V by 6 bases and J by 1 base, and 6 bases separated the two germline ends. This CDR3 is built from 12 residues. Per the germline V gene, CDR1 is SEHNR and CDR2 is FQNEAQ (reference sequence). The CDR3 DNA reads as TGTGCCAGCAGTCTTCTTAACTATGGCTACACCTTC. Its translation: CASSLLNYGYTF. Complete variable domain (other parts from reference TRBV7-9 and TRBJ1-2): DTGVSQNPRHKITKRGQNVTFRCDPISEHNRLYWYRQTLGQGPEFLTYFQNEAQLEKSRLLSDRFSAERPKGSFSTLEIQRTEQGDSAMYLCASSLLNYGYTFGSGTRLTVV.

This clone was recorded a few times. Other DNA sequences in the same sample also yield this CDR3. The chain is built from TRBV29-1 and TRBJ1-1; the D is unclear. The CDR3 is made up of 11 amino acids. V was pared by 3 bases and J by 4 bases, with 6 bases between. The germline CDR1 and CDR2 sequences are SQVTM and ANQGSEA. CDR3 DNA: TGCAGCGTTGAGGGCGGCACTGAAGCTTTCTTT. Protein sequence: CSVEGGTEAFF.

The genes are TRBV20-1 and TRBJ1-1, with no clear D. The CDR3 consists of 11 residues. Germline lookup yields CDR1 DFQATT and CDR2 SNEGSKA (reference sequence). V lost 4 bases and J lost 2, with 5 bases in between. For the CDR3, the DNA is TGCAGTGCTACAGCAAACACTGAAGCTTTCTTT. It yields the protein CSATANTEAFF.

CDR3 bases: TGTGCCAGTAGTATCGTCTGGGCCCGTGGGAAAAACATTCAGTACTTC. Its translation is CASSIVWARGKNIQYF. The chain is built from TRBV19 and TRBJ2-4; D gene ambiguous. Trimming left V 3 bases short and J 4 bases short, with 16 bases between. The CDR3 is made up of 16 amino acids. In germline, CDR1 is LNHDA, CDR2 SQIVND (reference sequence).

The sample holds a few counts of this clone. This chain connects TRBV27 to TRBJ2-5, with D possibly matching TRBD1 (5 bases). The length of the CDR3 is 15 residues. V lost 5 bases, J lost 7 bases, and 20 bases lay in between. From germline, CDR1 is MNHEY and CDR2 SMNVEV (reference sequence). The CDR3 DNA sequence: TGTGCCAGCAGTCCCCCGTTGGGGCCGGGCGGGACCCAGTACTTC. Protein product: CASSPPLGPGGTQYF.

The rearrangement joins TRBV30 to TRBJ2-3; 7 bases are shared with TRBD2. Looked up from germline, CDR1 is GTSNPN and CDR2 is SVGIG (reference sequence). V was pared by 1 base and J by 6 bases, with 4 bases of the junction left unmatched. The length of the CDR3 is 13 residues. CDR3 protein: CAWSATTSDTQYF. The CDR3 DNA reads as TGTGCCTGGAGTGCGACGACTAGCGATACGCAGTATTTT.

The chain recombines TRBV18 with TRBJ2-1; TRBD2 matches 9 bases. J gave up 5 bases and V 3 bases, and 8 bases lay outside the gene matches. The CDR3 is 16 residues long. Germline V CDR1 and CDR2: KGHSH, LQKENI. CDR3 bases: TGTGCCAGCTCACCTCCAGCGGGAGGATTCAACAATGAGCAGTTCTTC. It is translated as CASSPPAGGFNNEQFF.

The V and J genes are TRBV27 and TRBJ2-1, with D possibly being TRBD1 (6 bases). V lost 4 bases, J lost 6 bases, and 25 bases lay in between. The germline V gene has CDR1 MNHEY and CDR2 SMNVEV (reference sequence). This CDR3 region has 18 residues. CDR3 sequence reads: CASSSPGLGATTRNEQFF. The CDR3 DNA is TGTGCCAGCAGTTCGCCTGGGTTGGGGGCCACCACCCGCAATGAGCAGTTCTTC.

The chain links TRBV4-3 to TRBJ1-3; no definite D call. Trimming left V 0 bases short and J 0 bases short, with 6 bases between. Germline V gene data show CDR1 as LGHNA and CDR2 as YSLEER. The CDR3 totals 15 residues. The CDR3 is CASSQEGNSGNTIYF. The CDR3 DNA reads TGCGCCAGCAGCCAAGAGGGAAACTCTGGAAACACCATATATTTT.